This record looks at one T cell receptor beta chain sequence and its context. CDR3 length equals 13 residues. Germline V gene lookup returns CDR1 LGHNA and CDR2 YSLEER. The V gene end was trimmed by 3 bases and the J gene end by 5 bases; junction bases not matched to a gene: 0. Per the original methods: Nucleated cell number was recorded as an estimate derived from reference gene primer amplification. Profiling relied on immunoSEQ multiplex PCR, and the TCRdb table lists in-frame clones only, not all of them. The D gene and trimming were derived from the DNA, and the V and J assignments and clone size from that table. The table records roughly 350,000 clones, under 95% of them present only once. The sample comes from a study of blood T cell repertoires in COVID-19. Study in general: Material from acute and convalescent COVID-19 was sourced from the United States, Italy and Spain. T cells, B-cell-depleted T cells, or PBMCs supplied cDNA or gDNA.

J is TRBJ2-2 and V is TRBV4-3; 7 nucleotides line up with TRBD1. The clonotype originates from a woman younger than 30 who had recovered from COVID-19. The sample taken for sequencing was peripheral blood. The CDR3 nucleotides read TGCGCCAGCAGCCAGGACAGGACCGGGGAGCTGTTTTTT. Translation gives CASSQDRTGELFF.